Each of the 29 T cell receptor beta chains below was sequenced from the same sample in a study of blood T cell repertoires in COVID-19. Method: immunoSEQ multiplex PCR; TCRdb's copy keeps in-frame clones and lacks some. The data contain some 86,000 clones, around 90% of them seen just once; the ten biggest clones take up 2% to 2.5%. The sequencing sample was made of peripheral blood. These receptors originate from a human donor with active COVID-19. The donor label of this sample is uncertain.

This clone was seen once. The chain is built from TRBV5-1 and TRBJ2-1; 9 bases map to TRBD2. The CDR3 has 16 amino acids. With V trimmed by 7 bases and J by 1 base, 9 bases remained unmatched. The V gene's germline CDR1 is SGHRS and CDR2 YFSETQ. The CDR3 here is CASGLAGAPSYNEQFF. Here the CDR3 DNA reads TGCGCCAGCGGGTTAGCGGGGGCCCCTTCCTACAATGAGCAGTTCTTC.

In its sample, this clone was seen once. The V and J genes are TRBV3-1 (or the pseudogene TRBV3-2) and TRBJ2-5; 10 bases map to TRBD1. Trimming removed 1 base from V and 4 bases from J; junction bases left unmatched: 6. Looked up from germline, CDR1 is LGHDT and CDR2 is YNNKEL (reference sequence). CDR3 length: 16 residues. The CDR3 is CASSQAGTGEGETQYF. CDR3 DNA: TGTGCCAGCAGCCAAGCGGGGACAGGGGAAGGAGAGACCCAGTACTTC.

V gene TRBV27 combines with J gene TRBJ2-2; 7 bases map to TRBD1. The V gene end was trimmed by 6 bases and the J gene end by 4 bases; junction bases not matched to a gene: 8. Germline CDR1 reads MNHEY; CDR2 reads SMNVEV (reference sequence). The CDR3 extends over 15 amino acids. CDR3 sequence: CASSDRVLGTGELFF. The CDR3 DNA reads TGTGCCAGCAGCGACAGGGTCTTAGGCACCGGGGAGCTGTTTTTT.

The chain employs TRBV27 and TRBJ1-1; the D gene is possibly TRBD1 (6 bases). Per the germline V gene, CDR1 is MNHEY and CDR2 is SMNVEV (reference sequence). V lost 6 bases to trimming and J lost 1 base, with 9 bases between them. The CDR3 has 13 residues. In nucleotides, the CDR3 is TGTGCCAGCAGGTCCAGGGGGAACACTGAAGCTTTCTTT. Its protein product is CASRSRGNTEAFF.

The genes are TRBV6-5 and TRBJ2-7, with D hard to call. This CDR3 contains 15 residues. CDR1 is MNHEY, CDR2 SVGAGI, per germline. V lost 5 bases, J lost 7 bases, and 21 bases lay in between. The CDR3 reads CASSPMSHSPREQYF. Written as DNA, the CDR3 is TGTGCCAGCAGTCCCATGTCCCATTCTCCGAGGGAGCAGTACTTC.

As DNA, the CDR3 is TGCGCCAGCAGTCAATCGTGGGACAGGGGTGAGGAGACCCAGTACTTC. Translation gives CASSQSWDRGEETQYF. J is TRBJ2-5 and V is TRBV23-1; TRBD1 agrees at 10 bases. TRBV23-1 is recorded as an ORF, its role being uncertain. CDR3 length equals 16 residues. V dropped 0 bases and J dropped 5; count of bases not matched to a gene: 6.

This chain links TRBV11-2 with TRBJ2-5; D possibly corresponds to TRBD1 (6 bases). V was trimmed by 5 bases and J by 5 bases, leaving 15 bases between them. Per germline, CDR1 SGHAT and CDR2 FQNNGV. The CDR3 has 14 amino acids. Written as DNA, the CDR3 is TGTGCCAGCAGCCGGACAGTCGAGGCGGAGACCCAGTACTTC. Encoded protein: CASSRTVEAETQYF.

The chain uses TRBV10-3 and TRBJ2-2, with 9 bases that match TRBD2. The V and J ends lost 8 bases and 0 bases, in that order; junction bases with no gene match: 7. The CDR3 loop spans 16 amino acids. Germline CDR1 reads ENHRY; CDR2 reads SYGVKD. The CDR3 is CAIRSRGGTNTGELFF. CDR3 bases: TGTGCCATCCGTTCGCGGGGGGGCACGAACACCGGGGAGCTGTTTTTT.

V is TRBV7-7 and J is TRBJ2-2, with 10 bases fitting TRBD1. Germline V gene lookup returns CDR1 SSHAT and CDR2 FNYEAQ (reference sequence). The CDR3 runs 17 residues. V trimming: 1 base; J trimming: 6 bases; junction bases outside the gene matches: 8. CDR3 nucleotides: TGTGCCAGCAGCTTAGGAGTGGGGACAGGGGAGCCCGGGGAGCTGTTTTTT. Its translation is CASSLGVGTGEPGELFF.

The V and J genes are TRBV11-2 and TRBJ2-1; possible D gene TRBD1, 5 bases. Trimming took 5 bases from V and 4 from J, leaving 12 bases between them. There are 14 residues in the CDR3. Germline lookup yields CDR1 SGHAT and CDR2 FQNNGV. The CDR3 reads CASSPGMGYNEQFF. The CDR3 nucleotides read TGTGCCAGCAGCCCAGGGATGGGGTACAATGAGCAGTTCTTC.

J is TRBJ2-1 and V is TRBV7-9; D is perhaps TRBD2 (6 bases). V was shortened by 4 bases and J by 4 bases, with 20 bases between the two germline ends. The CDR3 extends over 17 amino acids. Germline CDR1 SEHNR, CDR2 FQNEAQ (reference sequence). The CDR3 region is CASSSGPWGELYNEQFF. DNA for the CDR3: TGTGCCAGCAGCTCCGGACCTTGGGGGGAGTTATACAATGAGCAGTTCTTC.

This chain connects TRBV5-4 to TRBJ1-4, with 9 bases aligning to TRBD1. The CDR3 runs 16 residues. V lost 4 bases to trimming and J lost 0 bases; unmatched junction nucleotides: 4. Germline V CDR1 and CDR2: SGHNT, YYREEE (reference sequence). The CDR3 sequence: CASSNRQGATNEKLFF. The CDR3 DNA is TGTGCCAGCAGCAATCGACAGGGGGCAACTAATGAAAAACTGTTTTTT.

The CDR3 DNA is TGTGCCAGCAGCGCCCACATACAGGGGGCGAACACTGAAGCTTTCTTT. Translated, it gives CASSAHIQGANTEAFF. This sequence joins TRBV9 and TRBJ1-1; 9 bases map to TRBD1. Germline lookup yields CDR1 SGDLS and CDR2 YYNGEE. The CDR3 sequence is 16 residues long. V lost 3 bases to trimming and J lost 1 base; unmatched junction nucleotides: 7.

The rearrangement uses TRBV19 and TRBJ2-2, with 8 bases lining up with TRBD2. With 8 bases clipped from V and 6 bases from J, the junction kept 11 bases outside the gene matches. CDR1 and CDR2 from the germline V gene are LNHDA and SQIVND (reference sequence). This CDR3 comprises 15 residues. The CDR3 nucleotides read TGTGCCAGTTCGACAGGAGCGACTAGCGCCGGGGAGCTGTTTTTT. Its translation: CASSTGATSAGELFF. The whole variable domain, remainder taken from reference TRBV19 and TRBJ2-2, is DGGITQSPKYLFRKEGQNVTLSCEQNLNHDAMYWYRQDPGQGLRLIYYSQIVNDFQKGDIAEGYSVSREKKESFPLTVTSAQKNPTAFYLCASSTGATSAGELFFGEGSRLTVL.

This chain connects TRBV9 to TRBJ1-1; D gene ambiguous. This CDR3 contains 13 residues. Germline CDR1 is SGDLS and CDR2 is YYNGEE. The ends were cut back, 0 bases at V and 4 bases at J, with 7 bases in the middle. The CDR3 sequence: CASSVGGFTEAFF. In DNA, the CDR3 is TGTGCCAGCAGCGTAGGAGGGTTCACTGAAGCTTTCTTT.

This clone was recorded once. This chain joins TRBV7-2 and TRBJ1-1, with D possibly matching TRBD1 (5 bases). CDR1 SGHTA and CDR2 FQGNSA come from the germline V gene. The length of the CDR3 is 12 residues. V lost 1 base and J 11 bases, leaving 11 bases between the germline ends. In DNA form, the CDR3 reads TGTGCCAGCAGCTTAGTGGCCAGGGTCGCTTTCTTT. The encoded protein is CASSLVARVAFF.

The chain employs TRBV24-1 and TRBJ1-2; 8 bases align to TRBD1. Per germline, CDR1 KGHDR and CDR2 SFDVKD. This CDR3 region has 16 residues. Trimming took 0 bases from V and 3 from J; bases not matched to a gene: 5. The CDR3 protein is CATSDLKAGGHYGYTF. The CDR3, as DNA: TGTGCCACCAGTGATTTGAAGGCAGGGGGCCACTATGGCTACACCTTC.

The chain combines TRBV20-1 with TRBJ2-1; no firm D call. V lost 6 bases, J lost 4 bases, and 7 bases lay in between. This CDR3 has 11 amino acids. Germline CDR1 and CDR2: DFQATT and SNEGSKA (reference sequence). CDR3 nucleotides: TGCAGTGCCCCCAATTACAATGAGCAGTTCTTC. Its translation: CSAPNYNEQFF.

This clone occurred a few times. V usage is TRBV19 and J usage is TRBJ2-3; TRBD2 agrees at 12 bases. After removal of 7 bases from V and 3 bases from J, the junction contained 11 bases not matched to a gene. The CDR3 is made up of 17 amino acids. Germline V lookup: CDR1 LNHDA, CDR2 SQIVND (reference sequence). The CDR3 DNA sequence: TGTGCCAGTACTTTCGCTAGCGGGGGGGCCGGGACAGATACGCAGTATTTT. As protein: CASTFASGGAGTDTQYF. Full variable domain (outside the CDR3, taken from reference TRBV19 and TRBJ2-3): DGGITQSPKYLFRKEGQNVTLSCEQNLNHDAMYWYRQDPGQGLRLIYYSQIVNDFQKGDIAEGYSVSREKKESFPLTVTSAQKNPTAFYLCASTFASGGAGTDTQYFGPGTRLTVL.

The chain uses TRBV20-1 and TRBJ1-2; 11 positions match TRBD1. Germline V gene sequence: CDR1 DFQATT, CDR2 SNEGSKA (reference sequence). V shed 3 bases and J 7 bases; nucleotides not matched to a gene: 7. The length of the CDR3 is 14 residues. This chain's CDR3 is CSASGQGAIGGYTF. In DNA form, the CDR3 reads TGCAGTGCTAGTGGACAGGGGGCGATAGGTGGCTACACCTTC.

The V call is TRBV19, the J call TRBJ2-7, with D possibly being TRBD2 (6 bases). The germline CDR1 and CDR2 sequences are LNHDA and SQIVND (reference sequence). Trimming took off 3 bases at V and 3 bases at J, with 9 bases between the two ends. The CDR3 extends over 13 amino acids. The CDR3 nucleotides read TGTGCCAGTAGTATTGCCGGGGGCTACGAGCAGTACTTC. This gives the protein CASSIAGGYEQYF.

The DNA for the CDR3 is TGCGCCAGCAGCCAAAGGACAGGGACTTCGGAGGCTTTCTTT. The encoded protein is CASSQRTGTSEAFF. The gene calls are TRBV4-3 and TRBJ1-1; 8 positions match TRBD1. Losses at the gene ends were 2 bases for V and 11 bases for J; bases not matched to a gene: 10. The germline CDR1 and CDR2 sequences are LGHNA and YSLEER. The CDR3 sequence is 14 residues long.

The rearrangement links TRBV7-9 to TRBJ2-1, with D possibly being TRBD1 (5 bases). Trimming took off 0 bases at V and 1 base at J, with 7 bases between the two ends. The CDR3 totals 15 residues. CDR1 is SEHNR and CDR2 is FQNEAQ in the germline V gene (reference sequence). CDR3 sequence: CASSLAQGSYNEQFF. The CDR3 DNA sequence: TGTGCCAGCAGCTTAGCGCAGGGATCCTACAATGAGCAGTTCTTC.

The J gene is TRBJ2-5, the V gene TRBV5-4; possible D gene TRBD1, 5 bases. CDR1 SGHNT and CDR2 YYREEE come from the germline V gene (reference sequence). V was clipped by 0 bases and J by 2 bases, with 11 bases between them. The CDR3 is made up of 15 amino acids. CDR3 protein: CASSLGQLKQETQYF. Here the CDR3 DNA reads TGTGCCAGCAGCTTGGGACAGCTAAAACAAGAGACCCAGTACTTC. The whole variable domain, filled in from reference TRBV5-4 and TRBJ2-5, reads ETGVTQSPTHLIKTRGQQVTLRCSSQSGHNTVSWYQQALGQGPQFIFQYYREEENGRGNFPPRFSGLQFPNYSSELNVNALELDDSALYLCASSLGQLKQETQYFGPGTRLLVL.

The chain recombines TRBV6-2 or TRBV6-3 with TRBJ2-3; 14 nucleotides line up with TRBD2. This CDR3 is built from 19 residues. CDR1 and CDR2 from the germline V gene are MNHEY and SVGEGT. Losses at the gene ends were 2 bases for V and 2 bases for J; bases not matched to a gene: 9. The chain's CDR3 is CASSYPGLAGVWATDTQYF. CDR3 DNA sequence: TGTGCCAGCAGTTACCCGGGACTAGCGGGGGTGTGGGCCACAGATACGCAGTATTTT.

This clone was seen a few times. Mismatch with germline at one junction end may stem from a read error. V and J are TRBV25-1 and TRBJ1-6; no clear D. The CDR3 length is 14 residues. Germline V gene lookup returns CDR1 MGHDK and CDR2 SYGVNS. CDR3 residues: CASSPGSSNSPLHF. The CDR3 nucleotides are TGTGCCAGCAGCCCGGGATCCTCTAATTCACCCCTCCACTTT.

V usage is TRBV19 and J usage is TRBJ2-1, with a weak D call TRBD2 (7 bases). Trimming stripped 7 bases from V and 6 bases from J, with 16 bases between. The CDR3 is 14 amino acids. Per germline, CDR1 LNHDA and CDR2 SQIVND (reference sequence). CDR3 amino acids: CASTSTRGANEQFF. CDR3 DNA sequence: TGTGCCAGTACATCAACCCGGGGGGCCAATGAGCAGTTCTTC.

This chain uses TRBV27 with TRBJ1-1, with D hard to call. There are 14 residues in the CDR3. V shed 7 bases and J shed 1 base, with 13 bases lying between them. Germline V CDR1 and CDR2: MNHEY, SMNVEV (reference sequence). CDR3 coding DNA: TGTGCCAGCAAGGACGGCCGGGGGAACACTGAAGCTTTCTTT. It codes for CASKDGRGNTEAFF.

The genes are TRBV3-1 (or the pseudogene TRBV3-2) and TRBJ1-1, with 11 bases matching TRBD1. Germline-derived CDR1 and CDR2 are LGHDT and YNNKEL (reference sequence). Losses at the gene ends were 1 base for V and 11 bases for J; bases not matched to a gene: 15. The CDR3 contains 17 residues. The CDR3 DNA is TGTGCCAGCAGCCAAGGTCAGGGCGGACAGGGGGCGAAAACGGCTTTCTTT. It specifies CASSQGQGGQGAKTAFF.